This T cell receptor beta chain was identified during a study of Graves' ophthalmopathy and Graves' hyperthyroidism. The TCR beta CDR3 regions underwent amplification from RNA transcripts. The library came from an HTBI-primed first-round RT-PCR and a second-round multiplex PCR. TCRdb passed the multiplex PCR reads through MiXCR, listing each CDR3 protein once. This table has approximately 1.2 million distinct CDR3 sequences, 35% to 45% appearing once. In germline, CDR1 is KGHDR, CDR2 SFDVKD. The CDR3 runs 14 residues. Between the trimmed V and J ends, which lost 4 bases and 5 bases, there was a span of 13 bases. Findings and caveats of the study: From stable hyperthyroidism, ophthalmopathy was separated by a 13-signature model with 85% to 90% sensitivity and about 81% specificity.

This clonotype was seen more than once but under ten times. Its matching antigen is unknown. Exclusion applied to patients with other autoimmune diseases, uncontrolled infections, pregnancy or lactation. The sequence was obtained from an adult man with Graves' hyperthyroidism. Sequencing input: peripheral blood or thyroid tissue (not recorded which). V usage is TRBV24-1 and J usage is TRBJ1-2; TRBD1 is a possible D gene (5 bases). The CDR3 is CATSDPGTLYGYTF. CDR3 nucleotide sequence: TGTGCCACCAGTGACCCAGGGACTTTATATGGCTACACCTTC.